These T cell receptor beta chains were read from a single sample in a study of T cell responses to AZD1222 COVID-19 vaccine. Profiled with immunoSEQ multiplex PCR; TCRdb holds only in-frame clones, not every one. The data hold roughly 160,000 clones, with 90% to 95% observed a single time. Sequencing was performed on peripheral blood, taken on day 0 of AZD1222 vaccination. The receptors derive from an adult in good health. CDR3s include the opening cysteine and the closing phenylalanine or tryptophan. The D gene is left open where the match is weak. A clone size is listed for some rows: how often the clone was seen (once, few, many), or a class if it is expanded.

size: -
D: -
length: 15
V: TRBV7-3
CDR3: CASSLLGAGANVLTF

size: -
D: -
length: 12
V: TRBV29-1
CDR3: CSVLTGYTEAFF

size: -
D: -
length: 13
V: TRBV5-1
CDR3: CASSGGALETQYF

size: once
D: -
length: 14
V: TRBV28
CDR3: CASSFRSSNQPQHF

size: -
D: -
length: 16
V: TRBV4-1
CDR3: CASSPHTKTNTGELFF

size: -
D: -
length: 13
V: TRBV6-4
CDR3: CASSVNPNQPQHF

size: -
D: TRBD1
length: 18
V: TRBV4-2
CDR3: CASSQESRLDRGRYGYTF

size: -
D: TRBD2
length: 15
V: TRBV7-9
CDR3: CASSPGGAFYNEQFF

size: -
D: -
length: 12
V: TRBV27
CDR3: CASRGRTGSQYF

size: -
D: -
length: 14
V: TRBV9
CDR3: CASSKGVSNQPQHF

size: -
D: -
length: 12
V: TRBV3-1/TRBV3-2
CDR3: CATVRDQETQYF

size: -
D: -
length: 10
V: TRBV29-1
CDR3: CSVGDPDYTF

size: -
D: -
length: 16
V: TRBV15
CDR3: CATSRDKGVNTGELFF